This T cell receptor (beta chain) was recorded in a study of regulatory T cells in long-lasting Graves disease. Study findings and constraints: Favoring TRBV28, TRBJ1-2 and TRBJ2-5 was a feature seen in persistent disease.

As to time point: newly diagnosed GD, antithyroid drugs for less than 3 months. Extracted RNA from PBMCs served as the source of the TCR library. Libraries of TCR beta came from iRepertoire HTBI primers plus Arm-PCR of CDR3 regions. TCRdb reanalysed the multiplex PCR reads using MiXCR and keeps one entry per CDR3 protein. The sample carries about 420,000 distinct CDR3 sequences, roughly 17% recorded once. The table lists this clonotype with many counts. Its specificity is unknown. The V gene lost 5 bases and the J gene lost 1 base, with 6 bases spanning the gap. This CDR3 comprises 12 residues. The germline V gene has CDR1 DFQATT and CDR2 SNEGSKA (reference sequence). The same specimen was also included in a second study, on T cells in Graves' hyperthyroidism and ophthalmopathy. From that study: Model-based prediction identified ophthalmopathy a median about 6 months prior to its onset.

The sample was peripheral blood mononuclear cells (PBMCs), taken at new diagnosis, from a patient treated with antithyroid drugs. V gene TRBV20-1 combines with J gene TRBJ1-5; D is uncertain. The clonotype originates from a woman aged 18-30 years with Graves disease. CDR3 sequence: CSAAQSNQPQHF. The CDR3 DNA sequence: TGCAGTGCTGCCCAAAGCAATCAGCCCCAGCATTTT.